This T cell receptor beta chain comes out of a study of blood T cell repertoires in COVID-19. Study-wide context: Acute-phase and convalescent COVID-19 samples originated in the United States, Italy and Spain. Sample material is recorded as cDNA or gDNA derived from T cells, B-cell-depleted T cells, or PBMCs.

In the study's own analysis: For nucleated cells, counts were estimated from reference gene primer amplification. The repertoire was sequenced with immunoSEQ multiplex PCR; TCRdb's copy has only in-frame clones and lacks some. V, J and clone size derive from that table, while D and trimming were established from the DNA sequence. This sample carries over 200,000 clones, about 86% of them seen once, and the ten largest clones take 5% to 6%. V gave up 4 bases and J gave up 2 bases; unmatched junction bases: 6. This CDR3 spans 14 amino acids. Per germline, CDR1 SGHDT and CDR2 YYEEEE. The specimen sequenced was peripheral blood. This sequence originates from a man aged 80 or over with acute or convalescent COVID-19. The chain has TRBV5-6 and TRBJ2-7; 7 bases line up with TRBD2. CDR3 bases: TGTGCCAGCAGCCCCGCCCTAGCGGCCTACGAGCAGTACTTC. Its protein product is CASSPALAAYEQYF.